The 14 T cell receptor beta chains reported below all come from one sample, sequenced in a study of T cells in pancreatic ductal adenocarcinoma. Only in-frame clones appear in the TCRdb table, and some are missing; sequencing was by immunoSEQ multiplex PCR. This sample yields 15,000 to 20,000 clones, of which roughly 86% are seen a single time; roughly 0.91% belongs to the top ten. No neoadjuvant therapy was given to the selected pancreatic ductal adenocarcinoma patients before their surgery. The sample comprised PBMCs. The receptors stem from a human donor with pancreatic ductal adenocarcinoma.

The CDR3 reads CASSLTTGEKLFF. CDR3 nucleotide sequence: TGTGCCAGCAGCTTAACCACAGGTGAAAAACTGTTTTTT. The rearrangement links TRBV7-3 to TRBJ1-4; weak D call: TRBD1 (5 bases). With 0 bases removed from V and 7 bases from J, the gap between germline ends came to 6 bases. CDR1 SGHTA and CDR2 FQGTGA come from the germline V gene. The CDR3 is made up of 13 amino acids.

The CDR3 nucleotides are TGTGCCAGCAGTTCTCGTCGACAGGGGGCGAGCAATCAGCCCCAGCATTTT. Protein: CASSSRRQGASNQPQHF. The chain uses TRBV28 and TRBJ1-5; TRBD1 aligns across 10 bases. This CDR3 region has 17 residues. CDR1 is MDHEN and CDR2 is SYDVKM in the germline V gene. V dropped 4 bases and J dropped 1; count of bases not matched to a gene: 7.

V gene TRBV5-1 combines with J gene TRBJ1-2, with D possibly matching TRBD1 (5 bases). This CDR3 has 13 amino acids. Germline CDR1 reads SGHRS; CDR2 reads YFSETQ. Trimming stripped 3 bases from V and 7 bases from J, with 13 bases between. CDR3 residues: CASSSDPQGGYTF. CDR3 DNA: TGCGCCAGCAGCTCGGACCCTCAGGGTGGCTACACCTTC.

V usage is TRBV6-1 and J usage is TRBJ1-2; 8 bases are shared with TRBD1. CDR3 length: 12 amino acids. V shed 8 bases and J 1 base; nucleotides not matched to a gene: 0. Germline V gives CDR1 MNHNS, CDR2 SASEGT. The CDR3 nucleotides read TGTGCCAGCGACAGGGGTAACTATGGCTACACCTTC. This translates into CASDRGNYGYTF.

The genes are TRBV4-3 and TRBJ1-1; a possible D gene is TRBD1 (6 bases). The CDR3 has 15 residues. The germline V and J ends were trimmed by 0 bases and 8 bases, with 16 bases remaining between them. CDR1 and CDR2 (germline): LGHNA, YSLEER. CDR3 protein: CASSQDRAGGAEAFF. The CDR3, as DNA: TGCGCCAGCAGCCAAGATCGGGCGGGGGGGGCAGAAGCTTTCTTT.

The CDR3 loop reads CASSLRGGTDTQYF. CDR3 coding DNA: TGTGCCAGCAGCTTAAGAGGGGGAACAGATACGCAGTATTTT. The chain is built from TRBV7-6 and TRBJ2-3; TRBD1 might be the D (6 bases). The CDR3 has 14 residues. With 2 bases removed from V and 3 bases from J, the gap between germline ends came to 9 bases. CDR1 and CDR2 from the germline V gene are SGHVS and FNYEAQ. The whole variable domain, filled in from reference TRBV7-6 and TRBJ2-3, reads GAGVSQSPRYKVTKRGQDVALRCDPISGHVSLYWYRQALGQGPEFLTYFNYEAQQDKSGLPNDRFSAERPEGSISTLTIQRTEQRDSAMYRCASSLRGGTDTQYFGPGTRLTVL.

The chain carries TRBV6-1 and TRBJ2-4, with TRBD1 matching over 8 bases. CDR3 size: 13 residues. Per the germline V gene, CDR1 is MNHNS and CDR2 is SASEGT. V trimming: 6 bases; J trimming: 6 bases; junction bases outside the gene matches: 4. DNA for the CDR3: TGTGCCAGCAGCTCAGGACAGGGAAACATTCAGTACTTC. This gives the protein CASSSGQGNIQYF.

The V and J genes are TRBV6-6 and TRBJ2-1; TRBD1 aligns across 9 bases. J lost 3 bases, V lost 6 bases, and 6 bases had no gene match. CDR1 MNHNY and CDR2 SVGAGI come from the germline V gene (reference sequence). The CDR3 totals 15 residues. Written as DNA, the CDR3 is TGTGCCAGCAGCTTCCGGGACAGGGTCTACAATGAGCAGTTCTTC. Amino acids: CASSFRDRVYNEQFF.

The V call is TRBV28, the J call TRBJ2-3; 12 bases are a match to TRBD2. Germline CDR1 is MDHEN and CDR2 is SYDVKM. V gave up 5 bases and J gave up 6 bases; unmatched junction bases: 3. CDR3 length: 14 amino acids. As DNA, the CDR3 is TGTGCCAGCAGTCCTAGCGGGGGGGGTGATACGCAGTATTTT. This sequence encodes CASSPSGGGDTQYF.

This chain joins TRBV6-5 and TRBJ1-3; D gene ambiguous. V shed 2 bases and J shed 0 bases, with 8 bases lying between them. The V gene's germline CDR1 is MNHEY and CDR2 SVGAGI. The CDR3 loop spans 15 amino acids. In DNA form, the CDR3 reads TGTGCCAGCAGTTACGATGGGAGCTCTGGAAACACCATATATTTT. Its translation: CASSYDGSSGNTIYF.

The chain has TRBV29-1 and TRBJ2-7; 9 nucleotides match TRBD1. Germline values: CDR1 SQVTM, CDR2 ANQGSEA. Losses at the gene ends were 7 bases for V and 6 bases for J; bases not matched to a gene: 10. The length of the CDR3 is 13 residues. CDR3 DNA: TGCAGCGCAAAACAGGGGGCCTCCAGCGAGCAGTACTTC. Its translation is CSAKQGASSEQYF.

The chain carries TRBV29-1 and TRBJ1-4; TRBD1 agrees at 8 bases. This CDR3 region has 13 residues. V lost 3 bases to trimming and J lost 5 bases; unmatched junction nucleotides: 2. The V gene's germline CDR1 is SQVTM and CDR2 ANQGSEA. The CDR3 reads CSVEDRANEKLFF. The DNA of the CDR3 is TGCAGCGTTGAGGACAGGGCCAATGAAAAACTGTTTTTT.

This sequence joins TRBV7-2 and TRBJ1-5; 7 nucleotides agree with TRBD1. The V and J ends lost 8 bases and 2 bases, in that order; junction bases with no gene match: 12. The CDR3 consists of 16 residues. Germline values: CDR1 SGHTA, CDR2 FQGNSA. The CDR3 loop is CASAPDRAQGNQPQHF. CDR3 coding DNA: TGTGCCAGCGCCCCCGACAGGGCACAAGGCAATCAGCCCCAGCATTTT.

This clone has just one count. The genes are TRBV29-1 and TRBJ1-4; TRBD1 matches 8 bases. Trimming took 4 bases from V and 6 from J; bases not matched to a gene: 10. The CDR3 loop spans 15 amino acids. Germline V gene lookup returns CDR1 SQVTM and CDR2 ANQGSEA. CDR3 protein: CSVGGMTGDDEKLFF. Written as DNA, the CDR3 is TGCAGCGTTGGGGGGATGACAGGGGACGATGAAAAACTGTTTTTT.